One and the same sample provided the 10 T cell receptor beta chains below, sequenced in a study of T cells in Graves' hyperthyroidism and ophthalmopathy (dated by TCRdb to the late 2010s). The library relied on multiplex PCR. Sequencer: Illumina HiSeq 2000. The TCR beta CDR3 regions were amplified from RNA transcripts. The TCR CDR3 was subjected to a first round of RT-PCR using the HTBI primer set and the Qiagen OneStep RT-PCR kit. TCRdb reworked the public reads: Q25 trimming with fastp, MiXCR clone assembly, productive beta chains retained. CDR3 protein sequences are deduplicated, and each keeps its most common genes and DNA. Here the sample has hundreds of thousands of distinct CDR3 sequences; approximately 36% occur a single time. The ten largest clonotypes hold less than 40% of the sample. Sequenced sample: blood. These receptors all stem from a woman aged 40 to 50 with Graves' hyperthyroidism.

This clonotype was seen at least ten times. The CDR3 nucleotides read TGTGCCAGCAGCGAAAGGGACCTCTATGGCTACACCTTC. This translates into CASSERDLYGYTF. The chain links TRBV9 to TRBJ1-2, with a tentative D call TRBD1 (5 bases). The CDR3 covers 13 residues. V was shortened by 3 bases and J by 4 bases, with 10 bases between the two germline ends. The V gene's germline CDR1 is SGDLS and CDR2 YYNGEE.

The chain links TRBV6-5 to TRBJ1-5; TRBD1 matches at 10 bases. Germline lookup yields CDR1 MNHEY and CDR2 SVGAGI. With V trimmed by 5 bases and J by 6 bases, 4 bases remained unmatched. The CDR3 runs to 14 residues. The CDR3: CASSEGQGIQPQHF. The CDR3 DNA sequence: TGTGCCAGCAGTGAGGGACAGGGGATTCAGCCCCAGCATTTT.

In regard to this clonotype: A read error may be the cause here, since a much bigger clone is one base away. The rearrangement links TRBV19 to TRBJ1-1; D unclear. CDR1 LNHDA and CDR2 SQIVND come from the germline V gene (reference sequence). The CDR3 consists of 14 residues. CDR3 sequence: CASTAPYLNTEVFF. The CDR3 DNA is TGTGCCAGTACCGCCCCATATCTGAACACTGAAGTTTTCTTT.

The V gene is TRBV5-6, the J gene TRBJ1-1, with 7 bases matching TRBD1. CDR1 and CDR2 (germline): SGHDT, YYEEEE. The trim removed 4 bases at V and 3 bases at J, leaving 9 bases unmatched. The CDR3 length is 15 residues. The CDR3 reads CASSTDRAGYTEAFF. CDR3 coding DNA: TGTGCCAGCAGCACCGACAGGGCGGGGTACACTGAAGCTTTCTTT.

CDR3 amino acids: CASSQETPYEQYF. CDR3 bases: TGTGCCAGCAGCCAAGAGACCCCCTACGAGCAGTACTTC. The chain is built from TRBV14 and TRBJ2-7; D gene unclear. Trimming left V 0 bases short and J 2 bases short, with 5 bases between. CDR1 and CDR2 from the germline V gene are SGHDN and FVKESK. The CDR3 runs 13 residues.

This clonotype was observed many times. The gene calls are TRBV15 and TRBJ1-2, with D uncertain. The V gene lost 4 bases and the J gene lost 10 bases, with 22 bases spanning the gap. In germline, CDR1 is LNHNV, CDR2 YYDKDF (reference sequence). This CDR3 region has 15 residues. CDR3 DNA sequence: TGTGCCACCAGCAAAGAGACGGGGTCAGTCTTCGTCTACACCTTC. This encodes CATSKETGSVFVYTF. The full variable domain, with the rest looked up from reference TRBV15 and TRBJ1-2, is DAMVIQNPRYQVTQFGKPVTLSCSQTLNHNVMYWYQQKSSQAPKLLFHYYDKDFNNEADTPDNFQSRRPNTSFCFLDIRSPGLGDTAMYLCATSKETGSVFVYTFGSGTRLTVV.

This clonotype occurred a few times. The CDR3 DNA sequence: TGTGCCAGCAGCGAGACGGGACAGGGTGTGGCGAAAAAATACAAAATGTATGGCTACACCTTC. It is translated as CASSETGQGVAKKYKMYGYTF. The chain employs TRBV9 and TRBJ1-2, with TRBD1 matching over 9 bases. The V gene end was trimmed by 3 bases and the J gene end by 5 bases; junction bases not matched to a gene: 26. CDR3 length: 21 amino acids. Germline V gene sequence: CDR1 SGDLS, CDR2 YYNGEE.

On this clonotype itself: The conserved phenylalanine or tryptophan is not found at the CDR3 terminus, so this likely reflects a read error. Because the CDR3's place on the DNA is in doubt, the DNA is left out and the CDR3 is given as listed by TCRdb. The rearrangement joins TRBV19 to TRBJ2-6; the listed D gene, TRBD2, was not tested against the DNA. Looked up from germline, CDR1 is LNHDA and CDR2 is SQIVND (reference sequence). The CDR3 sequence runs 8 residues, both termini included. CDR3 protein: CASSPGAS.

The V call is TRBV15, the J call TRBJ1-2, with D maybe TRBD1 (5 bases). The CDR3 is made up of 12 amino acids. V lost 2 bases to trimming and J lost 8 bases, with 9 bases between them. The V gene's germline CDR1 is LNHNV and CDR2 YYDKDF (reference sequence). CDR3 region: CATSRQGGGYTF. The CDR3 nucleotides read TGTGCCACCAGCAGACAGGGCGGAGGCTACACCTTC. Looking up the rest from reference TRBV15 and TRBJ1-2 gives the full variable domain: DAMVIQNPRYQVTQFGKPVTLSCSQTLNHNVMYWYQQKSSQAPKLLFHYYDKDFNNEADTPDNFQSRRPNTSFCFLDIRSPGLGDTAMYLCATSRQGGGYTFGSGTRLTVV.

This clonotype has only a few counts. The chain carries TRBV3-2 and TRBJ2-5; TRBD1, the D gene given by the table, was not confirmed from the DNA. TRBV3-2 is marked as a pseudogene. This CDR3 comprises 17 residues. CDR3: CASSQDSGGGYQETQYF. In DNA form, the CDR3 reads TGTGCCAGCAGCCAAGATTCTGGCGGGGGTTACCAAGAGACCCAGTACTTC.